This passage covers 21 T cell receptor beta chains from one sample sequenced in a study of beta chain features in type 1 diabetes. Notes on the study in general: Patients with Type 1 diabetes showed moderately but significantly shorter TCRB CDR3s in all four CD4+ subsets.

No antigen has been identified for these receptors. Sequencing targeted expressed TCRB transcripts, as all isolated RNA had been reverse transcribed. Sequenced by immunoSEQ multiplex PCR; TCRdb stores in-frame clones only, minus some. The sample shows some 640,000 clones, 11% to 15% of them seen only once. Sequences were obtained from naive CD4+ T cells from blood. All receptors derive from a man younger than 35 with type 1 diabetes.

This clone was seen more than once but under ten times. The J gene is TRBJ1-5, the V gene TRBV7-2; the D is unclear. Trimming pared 1 base from V and 4 bases from J, leaving 11 bases between. CDR1 and CDR2 from the germline V gene are SGHTA and FQGNSA. CDR3 length: 15 amino acids. The CDR3 DNA reads as TGTGCCAGCAGCTTAGTGGGTGCGGGAAATCAGCCCCAGCATTTT. It translates to CASSLVGAGNQPQHF.

This clone was seen more than once but under ten times. V usage is TRBV5-1 and J usage is TRBJ1-4; D is unresolved. Germline lookup yields CDR1 SGHRS and CDR2 YFSETQ. The CDR3 consists of 17 residues. The V gene lost 0 bases and the J gene lost 3 bases, with 15 bases spanning the gap. CDR3 residues: CASSLDVLGQSNEKLFF. The CDR3 DNA is TGCGCCAGCAGCTTGGATGTTCTGGGCCAGTCTAATGAAAAACTGTTTTTT.

V and J are TRBV4-2 and TRBJ2-5; 13 nucleotides align to TRBD2. V shed 2 bases and J 2 bases; nucleotides not matched to a gene: 11. CDR1 is LGHNA and CDR2 is YNFKEQ in the germline V gene. This CDR3 is 19 amino acids long. CDR3 nucleotides: TGTGCCAGCAGCCAACTTAATTCCGGGACTAGCGGGACACAAGAGACCCAGTACTTC. This sequence encodes CASSQLNSGTSGTQETQYF.

This chain links TRBV5-1 with TRBJ2-7; 8 bases are a match to TRBD1. CDR1 is SGHRS, CDR2 YFSETQ, per germline. Losses at the gene ends were 0 bases for V and 4 bases for J; bases not matched to a gene: 6. This CDR3 is 15 amino acids long. The CDR3 reads CASSLVGRGQYEQYF. CDR3 DNA sequence: TGCGCCAGCAGCTTGGTTGGCAGGGGGCAGTACGAGCAGTACTTC.

The V and J genes are TRBV18 and TRBJ2-3; D call uncertain. Germline-derived CDR1 and CDR2 are KGHSH and LQKENI. The CDR3 has 13 amino acids. The ends were cut back, 3 bases at V and 2 bases at J, with 6 bases in the middle. DNA for the CDR3: TGTGCCAGCTCACCCCTTACCACAGATACGCAGTATTTT. Translation gives CASSPLTTDTQYF.

This clone was recorded a few times. The chain links TRBV7-9 to TRBJ1-1; TRBD1 might be the D (6 bases). Germline V gene sequence: CDR1 SEHNR, CDR2 FQNEAQ (reference sequence). The V gene lost 0 bases and the J gene lost 1 base, with 12 bases spanning the gap. The CDR3 extends over 16 amino acids. This CDR3 reads CASSLALQGSNTEAFF. The CDR3, as DNA: TGTGCCAGCAGCTTAGCACTACAGGGATCGAACACTGAAGCTTTCTTT. Full variable domain (missing parts from reference TRBV7-9 and TRBJ1-1): DTGVSQNPRHKITKRGQNVTFRCDPISEHNRLYWYRQTLGQGPEFLTYFQNEAQLEKSRLLSDRFSAERPKGSFSTLEIQRTEQGDSAMYLCASSLALQGSNTEAFFGQGTRLTVV.

This chain joins TRBV6-4 and TRBJ2-2; 7 nucleotides align to TRBD1. Germline V gene lookup returns CDR1 MRHNA and CDR2 SNTAGT. V shed 6 bases, J shed 0 bases, and the junction held 7 bases outside the gene matches. The CDR3 has 16 amino acids. CDR3 protein: CASSKRQGPNTGELFF. CDR3 sequence (DNA): TGTGCCAGCAGCAAACGACAGGGTCCGAACACCGGGGAGCTGTTTTTT.

The J gene is TRBJ1-5, the V gene TRBV7-2; 7 nucleotides line up with TRBD1. The CDR3 extends over 14 amino acids. With 5 bases clipped from V and 6 bases from J, the junction kept 7 bases outside the gene matches. In germline, CDR1 is SGHTA, CDR2 FQGNSA. The CDR3 sequence is CASSANRGSQPQHF. CDR3 nucleotide sequence: TGTGCCAGCAGCGCGAACAGGGGTAGTCAGCCCCAGCATTTT. The whole variable domain, filled in from reference TRBV7-2 and TRBJ1-5, reads GAGVSQSPSNKVTEKGKDVELRCDPISGHTALYWYRQSLGQGLEFLIYFQGNSAPDKSGLPSDRFSAERTGGSVSTLTIQRTQQEDSAVYLCASSANRGSQPQHFGDGTRLSIL.

The chain employs TRBV18 and TRBJ2-5; D not certain. The CDR3 extends over 13 amino acids. Germline CDR1 is KGHSH and CDR2 is LQKENI. The V gene lost 6 bases and the J gene lost 2 bases, with 10 bases spanning the gap. CDR3 sequence reads: CASSSTLQETQYF. The DNA of the CDR3 is TGTGCCAGCTCCTCGACTCTACAAGAGACCCAGTACTTC.

The chain carries TRBV4-3 and TRBJ1-3; D unclear. The CDR3 extends over 14 amino acids. Trimming took 5 bases from V and 0 from J, leaving 8 bases between them. The germline V gene encodes CDR1 LGHNA and CDR2 YSLEER. The CDR3 sequence is CASSAGNSGNTIYF. The CDR3 coding sequence is TGCGCCAGCAGCGCAGGAAACTCTGGAAACACCATATATTTT.

The chain joins TRBV5-1 to TRBJ1-2; TRBD1 aligns across 10 bases. CDR3 size: 15 residues. Per germline, CDR1 SGHRS and CDR2 YFSETQ. The J segment lost 4 bases and the V segment lost 4 bases, leaving 7 bases of the junction unmatched. The chain's CDR3 is CASSPGDRGGYGYTF. In nucleotides, the CDR3 is TGCGCCAGCAGCCCGGGGGACAGGGGAGGCTATGGCTACACCTTC.

The chain employs TRBV9 and TRBJ1-2; the match to TRBD1 covers 9 bases. V was clipped by 4 bases and J by 10 bases; unmatched bases: 11. This CDR3 spans 14 amino acids. Germline values: CDR1 SGDLS, CDR2 YYNGEE. The CDR3 bases are TGTGCCAGCAGCCTAACCGGGACAGGGAACTTCTACACCTTC. Its protein product is CASSLTGTGNFYTF.

This clone was seen a few times. The V call is TRBV30, the J call TRBJ2-3, with no clear D. Germline loops: CDR1 GTSNPN, CDR2 SVGIG (reference sequence). The CDR3 length is 14 residues. The V and J ends lost 4 bases and 2 bases respectively, with 13 bases between them. The CDR3 nucleotides read TGTGCCTGGACATTGTCGGCTCTCACAGATACGCAGTATTTT. Protein sequence: CAWTLSALTDTQYF.

This clone was seen a handful of times. V gene TRBV9 combines with J gene TRBJ2-7, with TRBD1 matching over 9 bases. V was clipped by 3 bases and J by 2 bases; unmatched bases: 9. The CDR3 is made up of 16 amino acids. Germline V gives CDR1 SGDLS, CDR2 YYNGEE. The CDR3 DNA reads TGTGCCAGCAGCGCCCGCGGGACAGGGCATGCCTACGAGCAGTACTTC. Protein product: CASSARGTGHAYEQYF.

The chain employs TRBV7-2 and TRBJ1-5; 8 bases align to TRBD1. Germline-derived CDR1 and CDR2 are SGHTA and FQGNSA. V shed 6 bases and J 5 bases; nucleotides not matched to a gene: 9. The CDR3 is 15 amino acids. Here the CDR3 DNA reads TGTGCCAGCAGTGGGCGGACAGGGTTCGATCAGCCCCAGCATTTT. Translating gives CASSGRTGFDQPQHF. The full variable domain, rest sourced from reference TRBV7-2 and TRBJ1-5, is GAGVSQSPSNKVTEKGKDVELRCDPISGHTALYWYRQSLGQGLEFLIYFQGNSAPDKSGLPSDRFSAERTGGSVSTLTIQRTQQEDSAVYLCASSGRTGFDQPQHFGDGTRLSIL.

This clone was seen a few times. J is TRBJ2-7 and V is TRBV4-1; 7 bases line up with TRBD2. The CDR3 contains 17 residues. Losses at the gene ends were 0 bases for V and 5 bases for J; bases not matched to a gene: 13. Germline CDR1 and CDR2: MGHRA and YSYEKL. The CDR3 DNA reads as TGCGCCAGCAGCCAAGATAGGGCTAGCGGAGGGGTAAACGAGCAGTACTTC. Translating it yields CASSQDRASGGVNEQYF.

The chain is built from TRBV5-1 and TRBJ2-7, with 11 bases aligning to TRBD2. Germline CDR1 reads SGHRS; CDR2 reads YFSETQ. J gave up 0 bases and V 3 bases, and 5 bases lay outside the gene matches. This CDR3 has 16 amino acids. The CDR3 spells CASSWGLADLSYEQYF. The CDR3 coding sequence is TGCGCCAGCAGCTGGGGACTAGCGGACCTCTCCTACGAGCAGTACTTC.

About this clone: Other DNA sequences in the same sample also yield this CDR3. The gene calls are TRBV4-1 and TRBJ2-3; D remains ambiguous. The CDR3 is 14 amino acids. Per germline, CDR1 MGHRA and CDR2 YSYEKL. With 1 base removed from V and 0 bases from J, the gap between germline ends came to 5 bases. CDR3 in DNA: TGCGCCAGCAGCCAAGGCACTAGCACAGATACGCAGTATTTT. This codes for CASSQGTSTDTQYF.

This chain connects TRBV4-1 to TRBJ2-7; a weak D match, TRBD2 (6 bases). The V gene lost 0 bases and the J gene lost 3 bases, with 12 bases spanning the gap. Germline CDR1 is MGHRA and CDR2 is YSYEKL. The length of the CDR3 is 15 residues. CDR3 bases: TGCGCCAGCAGCCAAGATCGGGGGTCGCGCTACGAGCAGTACTTC. Residues: CASSQDRGSRYEQYF.

The chain couples TRBV30 to TRBJ2-3; D is uncertain. CDR3 size: 13 residues. Germline CDR1 GTSNPN, CDR2 SVGIG (reference sequence). V gave up 2 bases and J gave up 13 bases, with 19 bases separating them. The CDR3: CAWSLTTLVEEYF. Here the CDR3 DNA reads TGTGCCTGGAGTCTAACGACCCTGGTTGAGGAGTATTTT. Full variable domain (outside the CDR3, taken from reference TRBV30 and TRBJ2-3): SQTIHQWPATLVQPVGSPLSLECTVEGTSNPNLYWYRQAAGRGLQLLFYSVGIGQISSEVPQNLSASRPQDRQFILSSKKLLLSDSGFYLCAWSLTTLVEEYFGPGTRLTVL.

This clone turned up a few times. The chain combines TRBV5-1 with TRBJ2-2; D ambiguous. The CDR3 runs to 17 residues. Germline V gene data show CDR1 as SGHRS and CDR2 as YFSETQ. The ends were cut back, 7 bases at V and 1 base at J, with 20 bases in the middle. DNA for the CDR3: TGCGCCAGCTCCCCGAACCCTTTTAACCGGAACACCGGGGAGCTGTTTTTT. Protein sequence: CASSPNPFNRNTGELFF.